A single sample is the source of the 22 T cell receptor beta chains below, sequenced in a study of T cell responses to AZD1222 COVID-19 vaccine. Assay used: immunoSEQ multiplex PCR; TCRdb lists only in-frame clones, some missing. The sample includes more than 110,000 clones, about 93% seen only once; the top ten take about 9%. The material sequenced was peripheral blood, taken on day 0 of AZD1222 vaccination. The receptors stem from an adult in good health.

A few counts support this clone. V and J are TRBV3-1 (or the pseudogene TRBV3-2) and TRBJ1-2; 8 bases are a match to TRBD1. In germline, CDR1 is LGHDT, CDR2 YNNKEL (reference sequence). The CDR3 spans 18 residues. V shed 0 bases, J shed 1 base, and the junction held 10 bases outside the gene matches. This CDR3 is CASSQDRQGALFNYGYTF. CDR3 nucleotides: TGTGCCAGCAGCCAAGATCGTCAGGGGGCACTATTTAACTATGGCTACACCTTC.

The chain links TRBV27 to TRBJ1-1, with D tentatively TRBD1 (5 bases). CDR3 length: 13 amino acids. Trimming pared 4 bases from V and 4 bases from J, leaving 10 bases between. Germline values: CDR1 MNHEY, CDR2 SMNVEV (reference sequence). The CDR3 DNA is TGTGCCAGCAGTTACCACAGGCTCACTGAAGCTTTCTTT. Residues: CASSYHRLTEAFF.

The gene calls are TRBV6-6 and TRBJ1-5; maybe TRBD1 (5 bases). The V gene lost 7 bases and the J gene lost 3 bases, with 16 bases spanning the gap. Germline values: CDR1 MNHNY, CDR2 SVGAGI (reference sequence). The CDR3 is 15 residues long. This CDR3 reads CASTLGTANNQPQHF. The DNA of the CDR3 is TGTGCCAGCACTTTAGGGACGGCAAACAATCAGCCCCAGCATTTT.

The rearrangement links TRBV5-6 to TRBJ2-3; D not resolved. Trimming shortened V by 0 bases and J by 5 bases, and 7 bases separated the two germline ends. CDR3 length: 13 residues. Germline V gene data show CDR1 as SGHDT and CDR2 as YYEEEE. As DNA, the CDR3 is TGTGCCAGCAGCTTGGGGGCCATAGATACGCAGTATTTT. Protein product: CASSLGAIDTQYF.

V usage is TRBV29-1 and J usage is TRBJ1-1; D is undetermined. Trimming stripped 2 bases from V and 6 bases from J, with 13 bases between. Germline V gene sequence: CDR1 SQVTM, CDR2 ANQGSEA. CDR3 size: 13 residues. This CDR3 reads CSVESQVPSEAFF. The CDR3 DNA reads as TGCAGCGTTGAATCGCAGGTGCCCTCTGAAGCTTTCTTT.

The J gene is TRBJ1-1, the V gene TRBV24-1; maybe TRBD1 (6 bases). This CDR3 is built from 12 residues. The V and J ends lost 12 bases and 7 bases respectively, with 17 bases between them. Germline V lookup: CDR1 KGHDR, CDR2 SFDVKD. CDR3 nucleotides: TGTGCCGCGGACCGGGACACCAGTGAAGCTTTCTTT. This encodes CAADRDTSEAFF.

This chain uses TRBV27 with TRBJ1-5; a weak D match, TRBD1 (5 bases). Trimming took 5 bases from V and 3 from J, leaving 11 bases between them. This CDR3 is built from 14 residues. The germline gives CDR1 MNHEY, CDR2 SMNVEV (reference sequence). The CDR3 loop is CASSHRQFNQPQHF. CDR3 bases: TGTGCCAGCAGTCACCGACAGTTCAATCAGCCCCAGCATTTT.

This chain connects TRBV5-5 to TRBJ2-5; 15 bases are a match to TRBD2. Germline V gene data show CDR1 as SGHKS and CDR2 as YYEKEE (reference sequence). V dropped 5 bases and J dropped 5; count of bases not matched to a gene: 13. The CDR3 spans 18 residues. The CDR3 region is CASSQTGTSGGMGETQYF. In DNA, the CDR3 is TGTGCCAGCAGTCAAACCGGGACTAGCGGGGGGATGGGCGAGACCCAGTACTTC.

V is TRBV12-5 and J is TRBJ2-4; tentative D call: TRBD1 (5 bases). Trimming removed 4 bases at V and 4 bases at J, with 11 bases between. Germline V gene lookup returns CDR1 LGHNT and CDR2 FRNRAP. The CDR3 totals 14 residues. CDR3: CASGSGQEKNIQYF. In DNA form, the CDR3 reads TGTGCTAGTGGTTCAGGACAAGAAAAAAACATTCAGTACTTC. Looking up the rest from reference TRBV12-5 and TRBJ2-4 gives the full variable domain: DARVTQTPRHKVTEMGQEVTMRCQPILGHNTVFWYRQTMMQGLELLAYFRNRAPLDDSGMPKDRFSAEMPDATLATLKIQPSEPRDSAVYFCASGSGQEKNIQYFGAGTRLSVL.

The sample holds a few counts of this clone. The rearrangement links TRBV4-3 to TRBJ2-7; 10 bases are a match to TRBD1. CDR3 size: 18 residues. The ends lost 1 base at V and 3 bases at J; junction bases unmatched: 12. The germline gives CDR1 LGHNA, CDR2 YSLEER. CDR3 nucleotide sequence: TGCGCCAGCAGCCAAGTTCTGTTAGGAGGACAGGGGGGCTACGAGCAGTACTTC. It encodes CASSQVLLGGQGGYEQYF.

V and J are TRBV7-9 and TRBJ1-6; 8 nucleotides match TRBD1. Germline CDR1 reads SEHNR; CDR2 reads FQNEAQ (reference sequence). Losses at the gene ends were 5 bases for V and 9 bases for J; bases not matched to a gene: 15. The CDR3 totals 17 residues. The CDR3 nucleotides read TGTGCCAGCAGCCTAAGACAGGGGTCGACGTCGGGTTCACCCCTCCACTTT. Its translation: CASSLRQGSTSGSPLHF.

This chain links TRBV28 with TRBJ1-1; D gene ambiguous. CDR1 is MDHEN, CDR2 SYDVKM, per germline. CDR3 length: 16 residues. Trimming removed 1 base at V and 7 bases at J, with 19 bases between. CDR3 protein: CASSLLPLSGSSEAFF. CDR3 nucleotides: TGTGCCAGCAGTTTATTACCCTTATCCGGGTCGAGTGAAGCTTTCTTT.

This clone occurred once. The chain recombines TRBV27 with TRBJ1-2; D gene ambiguous. The CDR3 covers 14 residues. V was cut by 4 bases and J by 2 bases, with 11 bases left in between. Germline V gene data show CDR1 as MNHEY and CDR2 as SMNVEV (reference sequence). The DNA of the CDR3 is TGTGCCAGCAGTTCGACACAGATAAACTATGGCTACACCTTC. This gives the protein CASSSTQINYGYTF.

This clone has a single count. The gene calls are TRBV14 and TRBJ1-1; unclear D gene. CDR3 length equals 11 residues. V was clipped by 2 bases and J by 2 bases, with 0 bases between them. Per germline, CDR1 SGHDN and CDR2 FVKESK. Here the CDR3 reads CASSQNTEAFF. The CDR3, as DNA: TGTGCCAGCAGCCAAAACACTGAAGCTTTCTTT.

The J gene is TRBJ2-3, the V gene TRBV28; D unresolved. The CDR3 consists of 12 residues. Germline CDR1 is MDHEN and CDR2 is SYDVKM. V was pared by 6 bases and J by 2 bases, with 6 bases between. DNA of the CDR3: TGTGCCAGCAGCTACCTCACAGATACGCAGTATTTT. Its translation: CASSYLTDTQYF.

The V gene is TRBV18, the J gene TRBJ1-2, with TRBD1 as a possible D gene (6 bases). Germline values: CDR1 KGHSH, CDR2 LQKENI. Trimming shortened V by 2 bases and J by 0 bases, and 10 bases separated the two germline ends. The CDR3 sequence is 15 residues long. For the CDR3, the DNA is TGTGCCAGCTCACCAGCGACAGGACCTAACTATGGCTACACCTTC. Amino acids: CASSPATGPNYGYTF.

J is TRBJ1-5 and V is TRBV6-6, with no clear D. The germline gives CDR1 MNHNY, CDR2 SVGAGI (reference sequence). The V end lost 4 bases, the J end lost 2 bases, and 15 bases lay between the germline ends. The CDR3 length is 16 residues. This CDR3 is CASSLDQSGGNQPQHF. DNA of the CDR3: TGTGCCAGCAGTTTAGACCAGTCGGGAGGCAATCAGCCCCAGCATTTT.

About this clone itself: Different DNA sequences within this sample yield the same CDR3. The chain joins TRBV7-2 to TRBJ1-1; perhaps TRBD1 as D (6 bases). CDR3 length: 13 residues. Trimming left V 6 bases short and J 1 base short, with 9 bases between. Germline-derived CDR1 and CDR2 are SGHTA and FQGNSA. Here the CDR3 DNA reads TGTGCCAGCAGTACGGACAGGAACACTGAAGCTTTCTTT. Translated, it gives CASSTDRNTEAFF.

The V call is TRBV28, the J call TRBJ2-7; 10 positions agree with TRBD2. Germline assignment: CDR1 MDHEN and CDR2 SYDVKM. Trimming at V came to 7 bases and at J to 3 bases, leaving 9 bases not matched to a gene. The CDR3 totals 15 residues. The CDR3 reads CASTDSRTSGYEQYF. The CDR3 DNA sequence: TGTGCCAGCACCGATTCAAGGACTAGCGGCTACGAGCAGTACTTC.

The V gene is TRBV21-1, the J gene TRBJ2-2; the DNA was not used to check the table's D call, TRBD1. TRBV21-1 is given as a pseudogene. The CDR3 totals 24 residues. The DNA for the CDR3 is TGTGCCAGCAGCAAAGTTAGCGCATGGACTCGGGGGACAGGGGTTCGCCGTTGGTCCGGGGAGCTGTTTTTT. Amino acid sequence: CASSKVSAWTRGTGVRRWSGELFF.

The chain carries TRBV7-8 and TRBJ2-2, with TRBD1 matching 7 bases. Germline V gene data show CDR1 as SGHVS and CDR2 as FQNEAQ. V dropped 10 bases and J dropped 4; count of bases not matched to a gene: 18. The CDR3 loop spans 17 amino acids. CDR3 nucleotides: TGTGCCATCCCTTTAGCATGGACAGGAGGAAGCACCGGGGAGCTGTTTTTT. It encodes CAIPLAWTGGSTGELFF.

J is TRBJ1-1 and V is TRBV28; D is possibly TRBD1 (5 bases). This CDR3 contains 14 residues. Per germline, CDR1 MDHEN and CDR2 SYDVKM. Trimming stripped 7 bases from V and 3 bases from J, with 15 bases between. The CDR3 spells CASIPPGWHTEAFF. The DNA for the CDR3 is TGTGCCAGCATCCCCCCAGGGTGGCACACTGAAGCTTTCTTT.